The next 5 T cell receptor beta chains were all read from a single sample in a study of T cell responses to AZD1222 COVID-19 vaccine. Some clones are missing from TCRdb's copy, which holds only in-frame ones; the method was immunoSEQ multiplex PCR. Of 100,000 to 150,000 clones in the sample, 88% were seen once. The specimen comprised peripheral blood, sampled on day 0 of AZD1222 vaccination. Receptors were obtained from an adult in good health.

This chain joins TRBV7-9 and TRBJ2-1, with D unresolved. This CDR3 comprises 13 residues. Trimming removed 5 bases at V and 4 bases at J, with 9 bases between. Germline V gene sequence: CDR1 SEHNR, CDR2 FQNEAQ (reference sequence). The CDR3 bases are TGTGCCAGCAGCCCGGGTTATTACAATGAGCAGTTCTTC. Protein sequence: CASSPGYYNEQFF.

In this sample, this clone turned up once. This chain connects TRBV14 to TRBJ2-7; TRBD1 matches at 7 bases. Trimming at V came to 3 bases and at J to 0 bases, leaving 2 bases not matched to a gene. Germline CDR1 is SGHDN and CDR2 is FVKESK. The CDR3 is made up of 14 amino acids. The CDR3 nucleotides are TGTGCCAGCAGCCAGAACAGGGGCTCCTACGAGCAGTACTTC. Protein sequence: CASSQNRGSYEQYF.

V usage is TRBV29-1 and J usage is TRBJ1-6; maybe TRBD1 (6 bases). The CDR3 covers 17 residues. Germline CDR1 and CDR2: SQVTM and ANQGSEA. V dropped 4 bases and J dropped 7 bases, with 23 bases sitting between them. Here the CDR3 DNA reads TGCAGCGTTGCCCTTCGACAGGTGGGCGGTGAGAATTCACCCCTCCACTTT. Its translation is CSVALRQVGGENSPLHF.

This chain joins TRBV27 and TRBJ1-1; weak D call: TRBD1 (6 bases). Germline V gene lookup returns CDR1 MNHEY and CDR2 SMNVEV (reference sequence). This CDR3 contains 13 residues. V shed 7 bases and J shed 3 bases, with 12 bases lying between them. CDR3 bases: TGTGCCAGCACGAAGAGGGGGGACACTGAAGCTTTCTTT. This codes for CASTKRGDTEAFF.

This sequence joins TRBV19 and TRBJ1-1, with TRBD1 identical over 7 bases. The CDR3 runs 14 residues. V lost 1 base to trimming and J lost 1 base; unmatched junction nucleotides: 0. From germline, CDR1 is LNHDA and CDR2 SQIVND (reference sequence). The CDR3 sequence: CASSIAGGNTEAFF. The CDR3 DNA is TGTGCCAGTAGTATAGCAGGGGGGAACACTGAAGCTTTCTTT.